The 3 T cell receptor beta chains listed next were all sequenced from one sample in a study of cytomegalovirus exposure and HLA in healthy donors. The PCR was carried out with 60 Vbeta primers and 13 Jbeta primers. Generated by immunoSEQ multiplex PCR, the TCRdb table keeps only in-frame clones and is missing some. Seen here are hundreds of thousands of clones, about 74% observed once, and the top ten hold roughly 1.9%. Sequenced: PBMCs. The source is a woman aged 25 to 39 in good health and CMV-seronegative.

This CDR3 is CASSLPGVYGYTF. CDR3 coding DNA: TGTGCCAGCAGCTTGCCAGGGGTCTATGGCTACACCTTC. The chain combines TRBV5-4 with TRBJ1-2, with a possible D match to TRBD1 (6 bases). Between the trimmed V and J ends, which lost 1 base and 4 bases, there was a span of 8 bases. Germline CDR1 SGHNT, CDR2 YYREEE (reference sequence). The CDR3 spans 13 residues.

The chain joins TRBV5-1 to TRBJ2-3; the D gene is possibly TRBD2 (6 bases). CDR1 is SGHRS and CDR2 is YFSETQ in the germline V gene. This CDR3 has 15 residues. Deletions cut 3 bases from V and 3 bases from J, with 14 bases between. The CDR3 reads CASSWGQRETDTQYF. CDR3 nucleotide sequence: TGCGCCAGCAGCTGGGGCCAACGGGAGACAGATACGCAGTATTTT.

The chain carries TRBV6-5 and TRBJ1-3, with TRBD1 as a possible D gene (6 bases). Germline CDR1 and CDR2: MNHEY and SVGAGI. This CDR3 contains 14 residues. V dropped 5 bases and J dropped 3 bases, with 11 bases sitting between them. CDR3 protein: CASSPPDSGNTIYF. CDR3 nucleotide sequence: TGTGCCAGCAGTCCCCCGGACAGTGGAAACACCATATATTTT.